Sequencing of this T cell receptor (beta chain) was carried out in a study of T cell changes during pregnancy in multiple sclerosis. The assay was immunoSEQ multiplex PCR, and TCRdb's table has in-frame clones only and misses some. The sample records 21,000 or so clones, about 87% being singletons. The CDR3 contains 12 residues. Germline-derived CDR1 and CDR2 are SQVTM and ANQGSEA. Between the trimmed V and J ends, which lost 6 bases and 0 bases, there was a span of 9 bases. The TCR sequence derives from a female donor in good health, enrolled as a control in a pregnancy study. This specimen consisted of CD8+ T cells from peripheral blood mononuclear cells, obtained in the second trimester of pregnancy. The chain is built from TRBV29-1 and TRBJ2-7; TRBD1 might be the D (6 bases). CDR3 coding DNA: TGCAGCGTAGGGGACAACTCCTACGAGCAGTACTTC. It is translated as CSVGDNSYEQYF.